This TCR beta chain was obtained from a study of blood T cell repertoires in COVID-19. V was pared by 5 bases and J by 0 bases, with 9 bases between. The germline V gene encodes CDR1 SGHDT and CDR2 YYEEEE. CDR3 length equals 13 residues. Measured with immunoSEQ multiplex PCR; TCRdb has only the in-frame clones, and not every one. The sample contains roughly 160,000 clones, 85% to 90% of which appear only once. V is TRBV5-6 and J is TRBJ2-7; a possible D gene is TRBD1 (5 bases). The sequenced sample was peripheral blood. The sequence was collected from a man aged 50-60 years who had recovered from COVID-19. CDR3 sequence: CASRLQVSYEQYF. CDR3 nucleotides: TGTGCCAGCAGGTTACAGGTCTCCTACGAGCAGTACTTC.